This T cell receptor (beta chain) was captured in a study of CD8 T cells in Susac syndrome. Findings and caveats of the study: The CD4+ T cell repertoires in Susac syndrome did not show any clonal expansion.

TCR beta sequences were obtained from blood CD8+ and CD4+ T cells. The V end lost 4 bases, the J end lost 3 bases, and 6 bases lay between the germline ends. The CDR3 runs to 12 residues. Germline V lookup: CDR1 SGHDT, CDR2 YYEEEE. This clonotype was recorded only once. Antigen specificity is unknown. Random-hexamer reverse transcription was applied to about 0.45 to 1 ug RNA. Via MiXCR, TCRdb re-called the immunoSEQ multiplex PCR reads, giving one row per CDR3 protein. The table records just over 150,000 distinct CDR3 sequences, roughly 95% of them present only once. The origin of this receptor is a human donor with Susac syndrome. The chain employs TRBV5-6 and TRBJ2-3; D is unclear. Sequenced: CD4+ T cells from PBMCs. The CDR3 region has the DNA TGTGCCAGCAGCCAGGCAACAGATACGCAGTATTTT. This sequence encodes CASSQATDTQYF.